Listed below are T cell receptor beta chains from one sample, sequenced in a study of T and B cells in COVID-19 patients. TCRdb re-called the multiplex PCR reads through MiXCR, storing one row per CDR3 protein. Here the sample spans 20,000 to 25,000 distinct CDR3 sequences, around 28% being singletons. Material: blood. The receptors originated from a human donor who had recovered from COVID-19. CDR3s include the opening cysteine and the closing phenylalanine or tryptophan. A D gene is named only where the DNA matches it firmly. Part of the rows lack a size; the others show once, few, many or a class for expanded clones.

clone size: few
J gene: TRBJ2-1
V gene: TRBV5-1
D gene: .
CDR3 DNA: TGCGCCAGCAGCTTGGGGACTAACTACAATGAGCAGTTCTTC
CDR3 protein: CASSLGTNYNEQFF

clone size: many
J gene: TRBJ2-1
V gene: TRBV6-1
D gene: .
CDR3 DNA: TGTGCCAGCAAGAAGGTTAGCGGAAACTCCTACAATGAGCAGTTCTTC
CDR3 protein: CASKKVSGNSYNEQFF

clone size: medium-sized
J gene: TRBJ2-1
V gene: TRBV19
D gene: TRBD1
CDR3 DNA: TGTGCCGCCCGACCGGGACAGGGGGCGCGTGAGCAGTTCTTC
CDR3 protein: CAARPGQGAREQFF

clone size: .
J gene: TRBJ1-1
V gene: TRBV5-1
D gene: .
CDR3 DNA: TGCGCCAGCATACGGGAGGGGGAAACTGAAGCTTTCTTT
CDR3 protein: CASIREGETEAFF

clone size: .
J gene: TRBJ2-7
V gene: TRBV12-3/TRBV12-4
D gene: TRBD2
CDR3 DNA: TGTGCCATCGCCAGATTGGTAGCGGGCGCGCCCTACGAGCAGTACTTC
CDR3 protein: CAIARLVAGAPYEQYF

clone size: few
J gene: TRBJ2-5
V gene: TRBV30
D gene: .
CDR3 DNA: TGTGCCTGGAGTGAAGGGGTCGCGGCCCAGTACTTC
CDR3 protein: CAWSEGVAAQYF

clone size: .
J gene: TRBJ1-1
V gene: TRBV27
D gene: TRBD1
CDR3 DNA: TGTGCCAGCAGGGGACAGGGTGTAGCTCAAGCTTTCTTT
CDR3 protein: CASRGQGVAQAFF

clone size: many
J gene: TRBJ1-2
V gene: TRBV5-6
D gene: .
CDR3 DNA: TGTGCCAGCAGCTTCAGGGGACATGGCTACACCTTC
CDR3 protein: CASSFRGHGYTF

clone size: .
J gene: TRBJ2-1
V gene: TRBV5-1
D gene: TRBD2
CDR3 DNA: TGCGCCAGCAGCTCGAACCCGGGACTACCGAACAATGAGCAGTTCTTC
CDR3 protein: CASSSNPGLPNNEQFF

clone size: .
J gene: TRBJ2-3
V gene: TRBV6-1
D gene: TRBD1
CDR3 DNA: TGTGCCAGCAGTGAGGGACAGGGGACAGATACGCAGTATTTT
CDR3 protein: CASSEGQGTDTQYF

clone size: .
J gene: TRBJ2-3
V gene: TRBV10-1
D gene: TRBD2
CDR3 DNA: TGCGCCAGCAGTGGCTGGAGCGGGAGGAAGCCAGATACGCAGTATTTT
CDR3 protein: CASSGWSGRKPDTQYF

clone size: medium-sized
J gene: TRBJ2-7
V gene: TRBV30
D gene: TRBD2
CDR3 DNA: TGTGCCTGGAGTGGGACTAGCGGGGGCAGCTCCTACGAGCAGTACTTC
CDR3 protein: CAWSGTSGGSSYEQYF

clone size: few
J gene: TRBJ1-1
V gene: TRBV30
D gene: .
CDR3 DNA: TGTGCCTGGAGTCGCGGCACTAAGAACACTGAAGCTTTCTTT
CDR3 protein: CAWSRGTKNTEAFF

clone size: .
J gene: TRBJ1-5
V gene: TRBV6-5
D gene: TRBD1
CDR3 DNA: TGTGCCAGCAGTTACGGACAGGGCCGTCAGCGCCAGCATTTT
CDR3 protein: CASSYGQGRQRQHF

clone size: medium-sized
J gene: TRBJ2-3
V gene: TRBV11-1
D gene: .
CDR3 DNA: TGTGCCAGCAGCTTAGGGCGGGACACAGATACGCAGTATTTT
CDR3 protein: CASSLGRDTDTQYF

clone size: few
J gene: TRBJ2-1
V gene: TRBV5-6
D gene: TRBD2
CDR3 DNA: TGTGCCAGCAGCCCTTTGGAGCGGGAGGGGAATGAGCAGTTCTTC
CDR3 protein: CASSPLEREGNEQFF

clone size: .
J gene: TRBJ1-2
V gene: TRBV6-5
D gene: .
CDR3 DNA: TGTGCCAGCAGTTACTCGACCGGGGGCACTGGCTACACCTTC
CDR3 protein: CASSYSTGGTGYTF

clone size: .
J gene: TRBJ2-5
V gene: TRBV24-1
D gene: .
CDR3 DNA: TGTGCCACCGGCGAGGGAGGGGGAGAGACCCAGTACTTC
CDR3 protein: CATGEGGGETQYF

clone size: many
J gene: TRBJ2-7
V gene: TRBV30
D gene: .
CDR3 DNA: TGTGCCTGGAGCGGGGGTTACGAGCAGTACTTC
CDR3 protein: CAWSGGYEQYF

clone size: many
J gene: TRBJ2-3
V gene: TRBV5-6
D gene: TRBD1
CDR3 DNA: TGTGCCAGCAGCGTCGGACAGGGGATGATAGATACGCAGTATTTT
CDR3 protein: CASSVGQGMIDTQYF

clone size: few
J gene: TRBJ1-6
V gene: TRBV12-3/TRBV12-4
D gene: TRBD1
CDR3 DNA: TGTGCCAGCAGCCCCTACGGACAGGGGAATTCACCCCTCCACTTT
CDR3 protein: CASSPYGQGNSPLHF

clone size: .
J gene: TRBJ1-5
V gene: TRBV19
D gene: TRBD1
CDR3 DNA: TGTGCCAGTAGAAACGAACAGGGGGCGGGCAATCAGCCCCAGCATTTT
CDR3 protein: CASRNEQGAGNQPQHF

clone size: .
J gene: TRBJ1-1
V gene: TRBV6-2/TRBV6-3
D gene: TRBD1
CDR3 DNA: TGTGCCAGCAGTTCCAAATCGACAGGGGTGCACACTGAAGCTTTCTTT
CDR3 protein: CASSSKSTGVHTEAFF

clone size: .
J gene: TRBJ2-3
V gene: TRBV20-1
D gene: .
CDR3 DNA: TGCAGTGCTCAATCGTTAGGGGTCACAGATACGCAGTATTTT
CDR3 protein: CSAQSLGVTDTQYF

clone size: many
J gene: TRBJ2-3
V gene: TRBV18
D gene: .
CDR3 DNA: TGTGCCAGCTCAACGGGACTCCGAACAGATACGCAGTATTTT
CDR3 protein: CASSTGLRTDTQYF

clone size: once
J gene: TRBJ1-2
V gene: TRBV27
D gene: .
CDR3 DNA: TGTGCCAGCAGTCACGGGGCGGGTGGCTACACCTTC
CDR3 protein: CASSHGAGGYTF